These T cell receptor beta chains were read from a single sample in a study of beta chain features in type 1 diabetes. Produced via immunoSEQ multiplex PCR; TCRdb's table is partial and in-frame only. The sample has around 70,000 clones, 45% to 50% seen once; the top ten hold roughly 0.65%. Material: central memory CD4+ T cells from blood. These receptors all stem from a young man with type 1 diabetes. Both conserved end residues are part of each CDR3. D genes are given only for firm matches. Size is stated for part of the rows, as once, few or many counts, or as a class when the clone is expanded.

>NA|TRBV25-1|TRBJ2-3|NA
CASSDLVSQYF
TGTGCCAGCAGTGATCTTGTGTCGCAGTATTTT
>NA|TRBV5-1|TRBJ2-6|TRBD1
CASSFGTGGIVGANVLTF
TGCGCCAGCAGCTTCGGGACAGGGGGCATTGTTGGGGCCAACGTCCTGACTTTC
>few|TRBV29-1|TRBJ2-1|NA
CSVEGLKERQFF
TGCAGCGTTGAAGGTCTGAAGGAGAGGCAGTTCTTC
>few|TRBV2|TRBJ2-1|NA
CASTRGGSYNEQFF
TGTGCCAGCACGCGGGGCGGTTCCTACAATGAGCAGTTCTTC
>NA|TRBV7-9|TRBJ2-7|TRBD2
CASSFSAAGGHYEQYF
TGTGCCAGCAGCTTTTCGGCTGCGGGAGGTCACTACGAGCAGTACTTC
>NA|TRBV10-2|TRBJ2-3|NA
CASSGYQEDTQYF
TGCGCCAGCAGTGGATACCAAGAGGATACGCAGTATTTT
>few|TRBV2|TRBJ1-5|TRBD1
CASSFPGGMDQPQHF
TGTGCCAGCAGTTTTCCAGGGGGCATGGATCAGCCCCAGCATTTT
>once|TRBV5-1|TRBJ2-7|NA
CASSLRGDNGGREQYF
TGCGCCAGCAGCTTGCGCGGGGATAACGGGGGGCGCGAGCAGTACTTC
>NA|TRBV30|TRBJ1-4|NA
CAWRNGGRAIGKLFF
TGTGCCTGGAGAAACGGAGGCCGGGCAATCGGAAAACTGTTTTTT
>NA|TRBV19|TRBJ2-3|TRBD2
CATRRGLDVFTQYF
TGTGCCACCAGGCGGGGACTAGACGTTTTTACGCAGTATTTT
>few|TRBV7-2|TRBJ2-7|NA
CASSPSSQKYYEQYF
TGTGCCAGCAGCCCAAGTTCACAGAAGTACTACGAGCAGTACTTC
>NA|TRBV6-5|TRBJ2-6|TRBD1
CASSGQGAGANVLTF
TGTGCCAGCAGCGGACAGGGGGCTGGGGCCAACGTCCTGACTTTC
>few|TRBV5-1|TRBJ2-3|NA
CASSLGLADSTDTQYF
TGCGCCAGCAGCTTGGGGTTAGCGGACAGCACAGATACGCAGTATTTT
>few|TRBV4-1|TRBJ1-2|TRBD1
CASSTGEIRGDYGYTF
TGCGCCAGCAGCACTGGGGAAATCAGGGGGGATTATGGCTACACCTTC
>NA|TRBV19|TRBJ1-2|TRBD1
CASLSPGQGAGGYTF
TGTGCCAGTTTGTCTCCGGGACAGGGGGCCGGGGGCTACACCTTC
>NA|TRBV6-5|TRBJ2-3|TRBD2
CASSTSGRGTQYF
TGTGCCAGCAGTACTAGCGGGAGAGGTACGCAGTATTTT
>NA|TRBV27|TRBJ1-1|TRBD1
CASKRTGNTEAFF
TGTGCCAGCAAACGGACAGGGAACACTGAAGCTTTCTTT
>NA|TRBV9|TRBJ2-5|TRBD2
CASTWGTSGPETQYF
TGTGCCAGCACCTGGGGGACTAGCGGACCGGAGACCCAGTACTTC
>few|TRBV7-8|TRBJ2-1|NA
CASRVSDEQFF
TGTGCCAGCAGGGTTTCAGATGAGCAGTTCTTC
>NA|TRBV9|TRBJ2-5|TRBD2
CASRASGAPQETQYF
TGTGCCAGCAGGGCTAGCGGGGCACCACAAGAGACCCAGTACTTC
>NA|TRBV5-1|TRBJ1-1|NA
CASSLAGVRTEAFF
TGCGCCAGCAGCCTGGCAGGGGTACGCACTGAAGCTTTCTTT
>NA|TRBV10-3|TRBJ1-2|TRBD1
CTISDQLGQGSAYGYTF
TGTACCATCAGTGACCAGTTAGGACAGGGTAGCGCCTATGGCTACACCTTC
>NA|TRBV5-4|TRBJ1-6|NA
CASSIWGLPLHF
TGTGCCAGCAGCATATGGGGGCTACCCCTCCACTTT
>few|TRBV10-3|TRBJ2-7|TRBD1
CANSGTGNSYEQYF
TGTGCCAACTCCGGGACAGGGAATTCCTACGAGCAGTACTTC
>NA|TRBV18|TRBJ2-3|TRBD2
CASSPKRGEPDTQYF
TGTGCCAGCTCACCAAAGCGGGGGGAACCAGATACGCAGTATTTT
>few|TRBV7-2|TRBJ1-1|NA
CASSPRVDTEAFF
TGTGCCAGCAGCCCCCGGGTAGACACTGAAGCTTTCTTT
>NA|TRBV5-1|TRBJ2-1|TRBD2
CASSLEGTSYNEQFF
TGCGCCAGCAGCTTGGAAGGGACTAGCTACAATGAGCAGTTCTTC
>NA|TRBV7-9|TRBJ2-1|TRBD1
CASSLGRGPNNEQFF
TGTGCCAGCAGCTTAGGCAGGGGGCCGAACAATGAGCAGTTCTTC
>few|TRBV6-5|TRBJ2-1|TRBD1
CASSYSRDRGQDEQFF
TGTGCCAGCAGTTACTCGAGGGACAGGGGGCAGGATGAGCAGTTCTTC
>NA|TRBV29-1|TRBJ1-2|TRBD1
CSVVSQGARKEGYTF
TGCAGCGTTGTTTCACAGGGGGCAAGGAAGGAAGGCTACACCTTC
>NA|TRBV6-5|TRBJ2-3|NA
CASSYGREADTQYF
TGTGCCAGCAGTTACGGTAGGGAGGCAGATACGCAGTATTTT
>few|TRBV6-5|TRBJ2-7|TRBD1
CASSKEGGASYEQYF
TGTGCCAGCAGTAAAGAAGGGGGCGCATCCTACGAGCAGTACTTC
>once|TRBV6-5|TRBJ2-2|NA
CASSYRDRVSTGELFF
TGTGCCAGCAGTTATCGGGATAGGGTCAGCACCGGGGAGCTGTTTTTT
>few|TRBV5-6|TRBJ2-1|TRBD2
CASSDGEGLYNEQFF
TGTGCCAGCAGCGATGGGGAGGGCCTATACAATGAGCAGTTCTTC
>NA|TRBV6-1|TRBJ1-4|NA
CASSEPGNEKLFF
TGTGCCAGCAGTGAACCAGGGAATGAAAAACTGTTTTTT
>NA|TRBV2|TRBJ2-3|NA
CASERPLAPHRTDTQYF
TGTGCCAGCGAGCGGCCCCTGGCCCCTCACCGCACAGATACGCAGTATTTT